These T cell receptor beta chains were read from a single sample in a study of beta chain features in type 1 diabetes. Profiled with immunoSEQ multiplex PCR; TCRdb holds only in-frame clones, not every one. The sample consists of 300,000 to 350,000 clones, 7.5% to 9% of them appearing once. The sequenced sample was central memory CD4+ T cells from blood. Receptor source: a woman aged 18-30 years in good health. CDR3s include the opening cysteine and the closing phenylalanine or tryptophan. Each record gives: V gene, D gene, J gene, CDR3 length, clone size, CDR3 protein, CDR3 DNA. A D gene is named only where the DNA matches it firmly. Size is omitted from some rows. Given values are once, few, many or a class for expanded clones.

V: TRBV6-6
D: NA
J: TRBJ2-7
length: 15
size: few
CDR3: CASSYSGGERYEQYF
DNA: TGTGCCAGCAGTTACTCGGGCGGGGAGAGGTACGAGCAGTACTTC

V: TRBV28
D: NA
J: TRBJ2-2
length: 13
size: NA
CDR3: CASSFVSTGELFF
DNA: TGTGCCAGCAGTTTCGTATCCACCGGGGAGCTGTTTTTT

V: TRBV7-2
D: NA
J: TRBJ2-2
length: 13
size: NA
CDR3: CASSLVIRGELFF
DNA: TGTGCCAGCAGCTTGGTTATCCGGGGGGAGCTGTTTTTT

V: TRBV18
D: TRBD1
J: TRBJ2-7
length: 13
size: NA
CDR3: CASSTGTAYEQYF
DNA: TGTGCCAGCTCAACCGGGACAGCCTACGAGCAGTACTTC

V: TRBV19
D: TRBD1
J: TRBJ2-5
length: 15
size: few
CDR3: CASSQSAQGVETQYF
DNA: TGTGCCAGTAGTCAATCGGCCCAGGGGGTAGAGACCCAGTACTTC

V: TRBV7-2
D: NA
J: TRBJ1-2
length: 11
size: many
CDR3: CASSQTLGYTF
DNA: TGTGCCAGCAGCCAAACCCTGGGCTACACCTTC

V: TRBV5-1
D: NA
J: TRBJ2-5
length: 13
size: few
CDR3: CASSLGVEETQYF
DNA: TGCGCCAGCAGCTTGGGTGTTGAGGAGACCCAGTACTTC

V: TRBV4-3
D: TRBD2
J: TRBJ2-1
length: 15
size: NA
CDR3: CASSQGLGEGNEQFF
DNA: TGCGCCAGCAGCCAAGGGTTGGGGGAGGGCAATGAGCAGTTCTTC

V: TRBV4-2
D: TRBD2
J: TRBJ2-3
length: 15
size: NA
CDR3: CASSFGTRFSDTQYF
DNA: TGTGCCAGCAGCTTCGGGACTAGATTTTCGGATACGCAGTATTTT

V: TRBV9
D: NA
J: TRBJ1-2
length: 14
size: few
CDR3: CASSSRTVSDGYTF
DNA: TGTGCCAGCAGCTCGCGGACGGTCTCGGATGGCTACACCTTC

V: TRBV4-3
D: TRBD1
J: TRBJ1-4
length: 13
size: few
CDR3: CASSLQGAEKLFF
DNA: TGCGCCAGCAGCTTACAGGGGGCAGAAAAACTGTTTTTT

V: TRBV11-2
D: TRBD2
J: TRBJ2-5
length: 14
size: NA
CDR3: CASSFDGRVETQYF
DNA: TGTGCCAGCAGCTTCGACGGGAGGGTAGAGACCCAGTACTTC

V: TRBV11-2
D: NA
J: TRBJ2-1
length: 14
size: many
CDR3: CASIRHLQGNEQFF
DNA: TGTGCCAGCATCAGACACCTCCAAGGGAATGAGCAGTTCTTC

V: TRBV7-3
D: NA
J: TRBJ1-3
length: 16
size: NA
CDR3: CASSPWGSNSGNTIYF
DNA: TGTGCCAGCAGCCCTTGGGGGTCTAACTCTGGAAACACCATATATTTT

V: TRBV27
D: TRBD1
J: TRBJ2-7
length: 13
size: few
CDR3: CASSYRGYNEQYF
DNA: TGTGCCAGCAGTTACAGGGGTTACAACGAGCAGTACTTC

V: TRBV18
D: TRBD1
J: TRBJ2-4
length: 13
size: few
CDR3: CASSADRASIQYF
DNA: TGTGCCAGCTCCGCGGACAGGGCCTCTATTCAGTACTTC

V: TRBV19
D: TRBD2
J: TRBJ2-5
length: 15
size: many
CDR3: CASSGLAGVAETQYF
DNA: TGTGCCAGTTCAGGACTAGCGGGAGTTGCAGAGACCCAGTACTTC

V: TRBV20-1
D: NA
J: TRBJ1-1
length: 11
size: many
CDR3: CSAREETEAFF
DNA: TGCAGTGCTAGAGAGGAAACTGAAGCTTTCTTT

V: TRBV29-1
D: TRBD2
J: TRBJ2-3
length: 14
size: few
CDR3: CSVRLAGASDTQYF
DNA: TGCAGCGTGAGACTAGCGGGAGCTTCCGATACGCAGTATTTT

V: TRBV15
D: NA
J: TRBJ1-4
length: 16
size: few
CDR3: CATSRFRGVSNEKLFF
DNA: TGTGCCACCAGCAGATTCCGAGGGGTCTCGAATGAAAAACTGTTTTTT

V: TRBV6-6
D: NA
J: TRBJ1-1
length: 14
size: NA
CDR3: CASTTADRRTEAFF
DNA: TGTGCCAGCACCACGGCCGACAGGAGAACTGAAGCTTTCTTT

V: TRBV9
D: NA
J: TRBJ2-7
length: 14
size: few
CDR3: CASSAGTQVVGQYF
DNA: TGTGCCAGCAGCGCCGGGACGCAAGTGGTGGGGCAGTACTTC

V: TRBV11-2
D: NA
J: TRBJ2-7
length: 16
size: NA
CDR3: CASSFKTPPQGYEQYF
DNA: TGTGCCAGCAGCTTTAAGACACCGCCTCAAGGTTACGAGCAGTACTTC

V: TRBV4-1
D: TRBD1
J: TRBJ2-3
length: 17
size: NA
CDR3: CASSHTPRDRGTDTQYF
DNA: TGCGCCAGCAGCCACACCCCCCGGGACAGGGGCACAGATACGCAGTATTTT

V: TRBV4-3
D: NA
J: TRBJ2-1
length: 13
size: NA
CDR3: CASSQDLGNEQFF
DNA: TGCGCCAGCAGCCAAGATCTAGGGAATGAGCAGTTCTTC

V: TRBV28
D: NA
J: TRBJ2-1
length: 15
size: NA
CDR3: CASTLGPQRVNEQFF
DNA: TGTGCCAGCACCCTTGGCCCCCAGCGGGTCAATGAGCAGTTCTTC

V: TRBV11-2
D: NA
J: TRBJ2-2
length: 14
size: NA
CDR3: CASSLQGSTGELFF
DNA: TGTGCCAGCAGCTTACAGGGTTCTACCGGGGAGCTGTTTTTT

V: TRBV7-6
D: NA
J: TRBJ2-3
length: 16
size: few
CDR3: CASSPQAGASTDTQYF
DNA: TGTGCCAGCAGCCCCCAAGCTGGGGCTAGCACAGATACGCAGTATTTT

V: TRBV9
D: NA
J: TRBJ2-1
length: 14
size: NA
CDR3: CASSGGSSYNEQFF
DNA: TGTGCCAGCAGCGGGGGAAGCTCCTACAATGAGCAGTTCTTC